The T cell receptor (beta chain) described here comes from a study of T cells expressing NK-cell markers. At the level of the study: Investigators obtained TCR beta repertoires from sorted CD3+CD56+NKG2C+, CD3+CD56+NKG2C- and CD3+CD56-NKG2C+ T cells.

From the 5' RACE reads, TCRdb lists one entry per CDR3 protein and no DNA. The ten top clones account for roughly a tenth, within a sample of fewer than 400,000 distinct CDR3 sequences. Sequences were obtained from blood T cells: a sorted CD56 or NKG2C T cell subset, CD4+ or CD8+ T cells, or bulk PBMC T cells (not recorded which). The sequence was obtained from a woman aged 50 to 65 in good health.

Here the CDR3 reads CASSFQQGPAEAFF. The V and J genes are TRBV5-1 and TRBJ1-1; TCRdb indicates TRBD1, and absent DNA this call remains unverified. The CDR3 runs to 14 residues. Germline CDR1 reads SGHRS; CDR2 reads YFSETQ.